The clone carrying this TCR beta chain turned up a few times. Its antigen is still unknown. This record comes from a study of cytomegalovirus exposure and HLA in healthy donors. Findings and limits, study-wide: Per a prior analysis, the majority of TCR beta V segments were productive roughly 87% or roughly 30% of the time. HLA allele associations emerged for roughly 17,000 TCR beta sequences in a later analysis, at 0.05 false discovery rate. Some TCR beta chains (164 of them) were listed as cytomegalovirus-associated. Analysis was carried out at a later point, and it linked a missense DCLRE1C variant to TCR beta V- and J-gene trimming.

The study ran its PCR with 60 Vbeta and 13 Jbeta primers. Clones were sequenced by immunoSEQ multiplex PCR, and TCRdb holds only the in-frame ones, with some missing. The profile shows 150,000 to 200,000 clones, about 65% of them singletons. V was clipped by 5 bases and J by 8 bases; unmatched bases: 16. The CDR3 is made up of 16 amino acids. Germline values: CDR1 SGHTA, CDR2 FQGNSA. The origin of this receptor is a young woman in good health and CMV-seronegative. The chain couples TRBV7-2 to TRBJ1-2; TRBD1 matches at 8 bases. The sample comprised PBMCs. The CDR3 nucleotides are TGTGCCAGCAGCCAACGGGACAGGCCTCCCCCTAGAGGCTACACCTTC. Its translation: CASSQRDRPPPRGYTF. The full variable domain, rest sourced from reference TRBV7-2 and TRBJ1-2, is GAGVSQSPSNKVTEKGKDVELRCDPISGHTALYWYRQSLGQGLEFLIYFQGNSAPDKSGLPSDRFSAERTGGSVSTLTIQRTQQEDSAVYLCASSQRDRPPPRGYTFGSGTRLTVV.